The present entry profiles one T cell receptor beta chain with its context. The sample belongs to a study of blood T cell repertoires in COVID-19. Repertoires were generated with immunoSEQ multiplex PCR, while TCRdb's copy carries only in-frame clones and drops some. The data show more than 200,000 clones, with less than 90% seen just once and about 10% held by the top ten. Trimming pared 5 bases from V and 3 bases from J, leaving 14 bases between. The CDR3 loop spans 14 amino acids. Germline V gene data show CDR1 as MDHEN and CDR2 as SYDVKM. Sequencing was performed on peripheral blood. The origin of this receptor is a woman older than 75 with COVID-19, enrolled during active disease. V and J are TRBV28 and TRBJ2-7; tentative D call: TRBD1 (6 bases). CDR3 sequence (DNA): TGTGCCAGCAGTCCCGAAGGACAGATCTACGAGCAGTACTTC. It translates to CASSPEGQIYEQYF.